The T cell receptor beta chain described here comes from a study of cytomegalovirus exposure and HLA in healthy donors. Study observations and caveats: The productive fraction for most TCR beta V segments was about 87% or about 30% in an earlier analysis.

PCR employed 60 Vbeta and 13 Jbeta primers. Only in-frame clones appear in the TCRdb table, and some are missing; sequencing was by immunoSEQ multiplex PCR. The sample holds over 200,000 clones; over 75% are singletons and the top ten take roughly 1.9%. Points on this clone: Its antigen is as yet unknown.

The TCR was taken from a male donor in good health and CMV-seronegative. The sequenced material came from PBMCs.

CDR3 in amino acids: CASGRLISNTEAFF. CDR3 coding DNA: TGTGCCAGCGGAAGACTTATATCGAACACTGAAGCTTTCTTT. V is TRBV2 and J is TRBJ1-1; D gene uncertain. V lost 8 bases and J 1 base, leaving 14 bases between the germline ends. Germline loops: CDR1 SNHLY, CDR2 FYNNEI. This CDR3 region has 14 residues.